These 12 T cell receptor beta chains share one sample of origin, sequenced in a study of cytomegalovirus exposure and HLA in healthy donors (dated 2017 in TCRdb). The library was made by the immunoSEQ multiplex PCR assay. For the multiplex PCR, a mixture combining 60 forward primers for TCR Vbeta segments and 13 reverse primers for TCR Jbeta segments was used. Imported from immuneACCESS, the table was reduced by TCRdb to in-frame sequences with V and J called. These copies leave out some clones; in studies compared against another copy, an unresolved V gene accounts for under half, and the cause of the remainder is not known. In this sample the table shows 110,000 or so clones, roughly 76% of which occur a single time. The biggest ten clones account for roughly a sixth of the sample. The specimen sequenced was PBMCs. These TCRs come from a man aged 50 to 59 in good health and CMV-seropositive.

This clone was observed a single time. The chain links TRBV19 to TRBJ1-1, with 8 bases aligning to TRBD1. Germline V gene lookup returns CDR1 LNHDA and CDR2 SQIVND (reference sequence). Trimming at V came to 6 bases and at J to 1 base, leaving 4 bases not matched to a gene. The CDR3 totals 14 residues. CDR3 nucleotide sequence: TGTGCCAGTAGCTCGGACAGGGCGAACACTGAAGCTTTCTTT. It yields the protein CASSSDRANTEAFF. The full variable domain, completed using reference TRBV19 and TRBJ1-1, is DGGITQSPKYLFRKEGQNVTLSCEQNLNHDAMYWYRQDPGQGLRLIYYSQIVNDFQKGDIAEGYSVSREKKESFPLTVTSAQKNPTAFYLCASSSDRANTEAFFGQGTRLTVV.

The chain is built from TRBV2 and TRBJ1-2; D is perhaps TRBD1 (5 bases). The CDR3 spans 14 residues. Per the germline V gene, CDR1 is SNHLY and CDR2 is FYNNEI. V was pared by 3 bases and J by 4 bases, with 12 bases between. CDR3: CASSESQVSYGYTF. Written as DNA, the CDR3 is TGTGCCAGCAGTGAGTCACAGGTCAGCTATGGCTACACCTTC.

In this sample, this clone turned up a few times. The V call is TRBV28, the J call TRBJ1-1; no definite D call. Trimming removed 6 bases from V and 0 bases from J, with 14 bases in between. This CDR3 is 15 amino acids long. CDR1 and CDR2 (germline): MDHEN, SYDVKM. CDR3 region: CASRLEDLLNTEAFF. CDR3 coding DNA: TGTGCCAGCAGGTTGGAGGACTTATTGAACACTGAAGCTTTCTTT.

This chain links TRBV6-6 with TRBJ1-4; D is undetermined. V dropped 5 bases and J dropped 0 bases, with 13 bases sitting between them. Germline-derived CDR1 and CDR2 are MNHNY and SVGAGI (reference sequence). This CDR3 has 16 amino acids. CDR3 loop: CASSPRALATNEKLFF. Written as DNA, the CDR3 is TGTGCCAGCAGTCCGCGGGCCCTTGCAACTAATGAAAAACTGTTTTTT.

The CDR3 is CASSLRQGVREQYF. In nucleotides, the CDR3 is TGTGCCAGCAGCTTACGACAGGGGGTTCGCGAGCAGTACTTC. The V call is TRBV5-6, the J call TRBJ2-7, with 9 positions matching TRBD1. From germline, CDR1 is SGHDT and CDR2 YYEEEE. CDR3 length: 14 amino acids. V dropped 2 bases and J dropped 6; count of bases not matched to a gene: 6. The complete variable domain, with remaining parts taken from reference TRBV5-6 and TRBJ2-7, reads DAGVTQSPTHLIKTRGQQVTLRCSPKSGHDTVSWYQQALGQGPQFIFQYYEEEERQRGNFPDRFSGHQFPNYSSELNVNALLLGDSALYLCASSLRQGVREQYFGPGTRLTVT.

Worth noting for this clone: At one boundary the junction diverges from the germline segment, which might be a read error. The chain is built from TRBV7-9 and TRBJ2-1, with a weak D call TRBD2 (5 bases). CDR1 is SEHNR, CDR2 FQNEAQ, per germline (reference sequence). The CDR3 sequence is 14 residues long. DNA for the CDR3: TGTTCCAGCAGCTTAGGAGGAGGCAACAATGAGCAGTTCTTC. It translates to CSSSLGGGNNEQFF.

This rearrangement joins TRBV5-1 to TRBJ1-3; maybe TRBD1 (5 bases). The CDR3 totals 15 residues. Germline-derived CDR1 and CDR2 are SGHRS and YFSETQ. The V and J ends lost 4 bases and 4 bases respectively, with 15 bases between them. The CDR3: CASSPGAGDGNTIYF. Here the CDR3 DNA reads TGCGCCAGCAGCCCAGGCGCGGGGGACGGAAACACCATATATTTT.

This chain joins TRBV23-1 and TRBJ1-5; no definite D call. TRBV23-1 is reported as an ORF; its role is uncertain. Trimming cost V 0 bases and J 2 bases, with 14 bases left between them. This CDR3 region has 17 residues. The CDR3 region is CASSQSEGTGRNQPQHF. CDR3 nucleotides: TGCGCCAGCAGTCAATCGGAGGGCACCGGACGCAATCAGCCCCAGCATTTT.

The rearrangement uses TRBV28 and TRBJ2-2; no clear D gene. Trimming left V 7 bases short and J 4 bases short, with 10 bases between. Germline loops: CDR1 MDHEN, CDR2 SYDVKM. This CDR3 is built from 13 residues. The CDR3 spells CASIEVGTGELFF. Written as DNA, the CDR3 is TGTGCCAGCATCGAGGTCGGCACCGGGGAGCTGTTTTTT.

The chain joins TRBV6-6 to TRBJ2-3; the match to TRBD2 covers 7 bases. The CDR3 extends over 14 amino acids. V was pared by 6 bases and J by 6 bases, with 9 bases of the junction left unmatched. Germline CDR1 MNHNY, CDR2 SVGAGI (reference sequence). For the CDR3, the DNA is TGTGCCAGCAGCGCCCCGGGACTATCCGATACGCAGTATTTT. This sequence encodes CASSAPGLSDTQYF.

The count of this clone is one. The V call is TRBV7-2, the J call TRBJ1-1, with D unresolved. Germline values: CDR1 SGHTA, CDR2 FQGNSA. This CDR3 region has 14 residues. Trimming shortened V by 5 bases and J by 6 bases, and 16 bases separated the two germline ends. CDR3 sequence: CASSPGGVGAEAFF. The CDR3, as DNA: TGTGCCAGCAGCCCCGGCGGGGTGGGCGCTGAAGCTTTCTTT.

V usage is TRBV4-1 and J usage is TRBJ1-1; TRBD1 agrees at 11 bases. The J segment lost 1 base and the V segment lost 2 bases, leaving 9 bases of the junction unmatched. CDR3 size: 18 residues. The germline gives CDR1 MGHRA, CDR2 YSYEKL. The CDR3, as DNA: TGCGCCAGCAGCCAACCCACAGGACAGGGGGCCAAGAACACTGAAGCTTTCTTT. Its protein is CASSQPTGQGAKNTEAFF.